Listed here are 9 T cell receptor beta chains from one sample, sequenced in a study of human T cells and chemical hapten exposure (dated by TCRdb to the early 2020s). Read against the paper, the sample's time point label means: patch test 3, about 24 weeks after DPC sensitization. The treatment or condition tag for this specimen amounts to: therapeutic diphenylcyclopropenone sensitization with weekly scalp DPC. The method was RACE. Sequencing was performed on a NextSeq 500. TCRdb's own reprocessing of the public reads used fastp at Q25 and MiXCR and kept productive beta chains. Rows are unified per CDR3 protein, each entry keeping the most common DNA and genes. The sample data list more than 95,000 distinct CDR3 sequences, and 25% to 30% of these were observed just once. 10% of the sample is in the top ten clones. Specimen: whole blood, collected in connection with sensitization to the hapten diphenylcyclopropenone (DPC). These receptors came from a middle-aged man with alopecia areata. Some clones in this sample may be carry-over from other donors' samples.

The J gene is TRBJ2-7, the V gene TRBV15; D tentatively reads TRBD1 or TRBD2 (5 bases each). Trimming pared 1 base from V and 5 bases from J, leaving 15 bases between. Germline lookup yields CDR1 LNHNV and CDR2 YYDKDF (reference sequence). The CDR3 sequence is 15 residues long. In nucleotides, the CDR3 is TGTGCCACCAGCAGAGCTGGGTACGGGACCAACGAGCAGTACTTC. Its translation: CATSRAGYGTNEQYF.

In its sample, this clonotype was seen a few times. CDR3 coding DNA: TGTGCCAGCAGCCCGCCTCCTAGCGGGAGGACACAAGAGACCCAGTACTTC. This gives the protein CASSPPPSGRTQETQYF. V gene TRBV7-9 combines with J gene TRBJ2-5, with TRBD2 matching over 11 bases. V was pared by 5 bases and J by 2 bases, with 10 bases of the junction left unmatched. Germline V lookup: CDR1 SEHNR, CDR2 FQNEAQ (reference sequence). This CDR3 contains 17 residues.

The rearrangement joins TRBV28 to TRBJ2-7; TRBD2 agrees at 9 bases. Trimming cost V 5 bases and J 2 bases; bases outside gene matches: 10. The CDR3 sequence is 16 residues long. In germline, CDR1 is MDHEN, CDR2 SYDVKM. The CDR3 DNA reads as TGTGCCAGCAGTCCAGTAGCGGGAGAAGGGACCTACGAGCAGTACTTC. Residues: CASSPVAGEGTYEQYF. The full variable domain, rest sourced from reference TRBV28 and TRBJ2-7, is DVKVTQSSRYLVKRTGEKVFLECVQDMDHENMFWYRQDPGLGLRLIYFSYDVKMKEKGDIPEGYSVSREKKERFSLILESASTNQTSMYLCASSPVAGEGTYEQYFGPGTRLTVT.

The chain carries TRBV27 and TRBJ2-5, with no clear D. Germline V lookup: CDR1 MNHEY, CDR2 SMNVEV (reference sequence). This CDR3 is 14 amino acids long. The ends were cut back, 3 bases at V and 6 bases at J, with 14 bases in the middle. CDR3 sequence reads: CASSLPLQPQTQYF. The CDR3 DNA is TGTGCCAGCAGTTTGCCGCTTCAACCCCAGACCCAGTACTTC.

The rearrangement joins TRBV2 to TRBJ2-5; tentative D call: TRBD1 (6 bases). V was shortened by 6 bases and J by 1 base, with 12 bases between the two germline ends. CDR3 length: 14 amino acids. CDR1 is SNHLY and CDR2 is FYNNEI in the germline V gene. CDR3 sequence: CASSNQGLQETQYF. As DNA, the CDR3 is TGTGCCAGCAGCAACCAGGGGCTCCAAGAGACCCAGTACTTC.

This clonotype appeared a few times. The chain has TRBV12-3 or TRBV12-4 and TRBJ2-1; TRBD2 aligns across 10 bases. The CDR3 loop spans 15 amino acids. Trimming at V came to 5 bases and at J to 6 bases, leaving 7 bases not matched to a gene. The CDR3 here is CASSKGLALINEQFF. As DNA, the CDR3 is TGTGCCAGCAGTAAGGGACTAGCGTTAATCAATGAGCAGTTCTTC.

This chain joins TRBV12-3 or TRBV12-4 and TRBJ2-5; 7 positions match TRBD1. The CDR3 length is 16 residues. J lost 5 bases, V lost 2 bases, and 11 bases had no gene match. The CDR3 DNA reads TGTGCCAGCAGTTTAAGTGCGCCAGGGGGTCGGGAGACCCAGTACTTC. It is translated as CASSLSAPGGRETQYF.

There are a few counts of this clonotype. The chain combines TRBV2 with TRBJ1-5; D is possibly TRBD1 (5 bases). CDR3 length: 14 amino acids. Germline CDR1 SNHLY, CDR2 FYNNEI. The V gene lost 3 bases and the J gene lost 7 bases, with 13 bases spanning the gap. The CDR3 loop reads CASSDQGLKQPQHF. In DNA form, the CDR3 reads TGTGCCAGCAGTGATCAGGGATTAAAGCAGCCCCAGCATTTT.

This rearrangement joins TRBV20-1 to TRBJ2-7; 7 bases are a match to TRBD1. The junction had 10 bases not matched to a gene; V was cut back by 6 bases and J by 2 bases. The CDR3 is made up of 14 amino acids. Germline CDR1 is DFQATT and CDR2 is SNEGSKA (reference sequence). The CDR3 DNA is TGCAGTGCCTACGACAGGGCTAAACCCTACGAGCAGTACTTC. Protein sequence: CSAYDRAKPYEQYF.